What follows is one T cell receptor (beta chain) and its context. As processed by the authors: Scientists estimated how many nucleated cells there were by amplifying reference gene primers. The protocol was immunoSEQ multiplex PCR, while the TCRdb copy is restricted to in-frame clones and leaves out a portion. V and J calls and clone size follow that table, whereas D and trimming were derived from the DNA. The sample shows nearly 110,000 clones, 70% to 90% of them seen only once. The data are from a study of blood T cell repertoires in COVID-19. Background on the study: Spain, Italy and the United States supplied samples that represented acute and convalescent COVID-19. The cDNA or gDNA used as material had been derived from T cells, B-cell-depleted T cells, or PBMCs.

Per the germline V gene, CDR1 is GTSNPN and CDR2 is SVGIG (reference sequence). Germline trimming cut 0 bases from V and 6 bases from J; bases unmatched to any gene: 11. CDR3 length: 15 amino acids. The sequenced sample was peripheral blood. V and J are TRBV30 and TRBJ2-7; 7 nucleotides line up with TRBD2. This TCR came from a middle-aged man with active or convalescent COVID-19. The CDR3 bases are TGTGCCTGGAGTGTACCGGGGAGGGCCATACCCGAGCAGTACTTC. Translation: CAWSVPGRAIPEQYF.